Below, 21 T cell receptor beta chains from the same sample are listed, as sequenced in a study of cytomegalovirus exposure and HLA in healthy donors. Use of 60 Vbeta and 13 Jbeta primers characterized the PCR. Data came from immunoSEQ multiplex PCR; TCRdb stores just in-frame clones and leaves some out. The sample lists roughly 150,000 clones, roughly 80% occurring once. The sequenced sample was PBMCs. These receptors originate from a young man in good health and CMV-seropositive.

The rearrangement uses TRBV28 and TRBJ2-5; 7 nucleotides match TRBD2. Unmatched junction bases numbered 10, after V lost 1 base and J lost 2 bases. There are 17 residues in the CDR3. Germline V gene sequence: CDR1 MDHEN, CDR2 SYDVKM. The CDR3 loop is CASSLLGLVSAQETQYF. In DNA form, the CDR3 reads TGTGCCAGCAGTTTATTAGGACTAGTGAGTGCGCAAGAGACCCAGTACTTC.

This clone was seen more than once but under ten times. The chain couples TRBV28 to TRBJ1-3, with D uncertain. The germline V gene has CDR1 MDHEN and CDR2 SYDVKM. CDR3 length equals 12 residues. Trimming took 5 bases from V and 11 from J, leaving 13 bases between them. CDR3 loop: CASSPPRGPIYF. The CDR3 region has the DNA TGTGCCAGCAGTCCCCCCCGCGGGCCCATATATTTT. The full variable domain, with the rest looked up from reference TRBV28 and TRBJ1-3, is DVKVTQSSRYLVKRTGEKVFLECVQDMDHENMFWYRQDPGLGLRLIYFSYDVKMKEKGDIPEGYSVSREKKERFSLILESASTNQTSMYLCASSPPRGPIYFGEGSWLTVV.

V is TRBV28 and J is TRBJ1-1, with 7 nucleotides matching TRBD1. J was trimmed by 4 bases and V by 6 bases; bases with no gene match: 5. The CDR3 length is 13 residues. CDR1 and CDR2 from the germline V gene are MDHEN and SYDVKM. In DNA form, the CDR3 reads TGTGCCAGCAGCTCCTGGGACAGCACTGAAGCTTTCTTT. Protein sequence: CASSSWDSTEAFF.

This chain joins TRBV7-8 and TRBJ2-1, with 7 bases that match TRBD2. Looked up from germline, CDR1 is SGHVS and CDR2 is FQNEAQ. This CDR3 is built from 18 residues. The junction had 16 bases not matched to a gene; V was cut back by 0 bases and J by 8 bases. The CDR3 region has the DNA TGTGCCAGCAGCTTAGCGAGTGGGGGGGGGTACGATCGGTATGAGCAGTTCTTC. Its translation: CASSLASGGGYDRYEQFF.

V and J are TRBV18 and TRBJ1-4; possibly TRBD1 for D (5 bases). The CDR3 is 15 residues long. Per germline, CDR1 KGHSH and CDR2 LQKENI. Trimming shortened V by 2 bases and J by 0 bases, and 7 bases separated the two germline ends. The CDR3 DNA reads as TGTGCCAGCTCACCAAGACAGACAACTAATGAAAAACTGTTTTTT. It encodes CASSPRQTTNEKLFF.

The chain recombines TRBV30 with TRBJ2-5, with 8 bases identical to TRBD2. Germline loops: CDR1 GTSNPN, CDR2 SVGIG (reference sequence). The CDR3 totals 17 residues. V gave up 2 bases and J gave up 5 bases; unmatched junction bases: 16. The CDR3 region is CAWSFGPGAGVGETQYF. The CDR3 nucleotides read TGTGCCTGGAGTTTCGGTCCGGGAGCGGGAGTCGGGGAGACCCAGTACTTC.

V and J are TRBV27 and TRBJ2-7; TRBD2 might be the D (5 bases). V was pared by 7 bases and J by 0 bases, with 13 bases between. CDR3 length equals 14 residues. Per germline, CDR1 MNHEY and CDR2 SMNVEV (reference sequence). CDR3 region: CASTRTFSSYEQYF. The CDR3 DNA is TGTGCCAGCACCCGGACTTTTAGCTCCTACGAGCAGTACTTC.

The J gene is TRBJ2-7, the V gene TRBV25-1, with D possibly matching TRBD2 (5 bases). The CDR3 spans 14 residues. Germline-derived CDR1 and CDR2 are MGHDK and SYGVNS. V was pared by 3 bases and J by 4 bases, with 13 bases between. The CDR3 here is CASSDGRGRYEQYF. The CDR3 DNA is TGTGCCAGCAGTGACGGACGAGGGAGATACGAGCAGTACTTC.

This sequence joins TRBV19 and TRBJ1-1, with no clear D. The CDR3 is made up of 12 amino acids. The V and J ends lost 5 bases and 8 bases respectively, with 12 bases between them. Germline V CDR1 and CDR2: LNHDA, SQIVND (reference sequence). The CDR3 protein is CASSLGRVEAFF. CDR3 nucleotides: TGTGCCAGTAGTTTGGGGAGAGTGGAAGCTTTCTTT.

This chain connects TRBV19 to TRBJ1-3; D is perhaps TRBD1 (6 bases). Deletions cut 1 base from V and 3 bases from J, with 10 bases between. CDR1 and CDR2 (germline): LNHDA, SQIVND (reference sequence). This CDR3 is 15 amino acids long. The CDR3 sequence is CASSIAHRDGNTIYF. CDR3 coding DNA: TGTGCCAGTAGTATAGCCCACAGGGATGGAAACACCATATATTTT.

J is TRBJ2-2 and V is TRBV6-1; TRBD2 might be the D (5 bases). Germline CDR1 reads MNHNS; CDR2 reads SASEGT. The CDR3 runs to 14 residues. Between the trimmed V and J ends, which lost 10 bases and 7 bases, there was a span of 19 bases. The CDR3 nucleotides read TGTGCCACCCTACGGACTTCCTTCGGCGGGGAGCTGTTTTTT. Translating it yields CATLRTSFGGELFF.

The genes are TRBV12-5 and TRBJ2-7, with 8 bases identical to TRBD1. After removal of 4 bases from V and 3 bases from J, the junction contained 17 bases not matched to a gene. This CDR3 is 18 amino acids long. From germline, CDR1 is LGHNT and CDR2 FRNRAP. The CDR3 DNA follows: TGTGCTAGTGGTTCGATGTCCGACAGGGGCATTGGCTTCTACGAGCAGTACTTC. Encoded protein: CASGSMSDRGIGFYEQYF.

This sequence joins TRBV7-2 and TRBJ2-3; 7 bases align to TRBD2. CDR1 is SGHTA and CDR2 is FQGNSA in the germline V gene. Trimming took 2 bases from V and 3 from J; bases not matched to a gene: 8. This CDR3 region has 16 residues. The CDR3 region has the DNA TGTGCCAGCAGCTTAATGGGAGCGGGGTCGACAGATACGCAGTATTTT. As protein: CASSLMGAGSTDTQYF.

This chain links TRBV7-3 with TRBJ2-4; D call uncertain. V dropped 2 bases and J dropped 0 bases, with 8 bases sitting between them. The V gene's germline CDR1 is SGHTA and CDR2 FQGTGA. This CDR3 is built from 15 residues. The CDR3 reads CASSLPTLAKNIQYF. As DNA, the CDR3 is TGTGCCAGCAGCTTACCGACATTAGCCAAAAACATTCAGTACTTC.

The chain uses TRBV7-2 and TRBJ2-2; D possibly corresponds to TRBD1 (5 bases). V was pared by 6 bases and J by 6 bases, with 17 bases between. This CDR3 spans 15 amino acids. CDR1 SGHTA and CDR2 FQGNSA come from the germline V gene. CDR3: CASRYKGLSPGELFF. The CDR3, as DNA: TGTGCCAGCAGGTACAAGGGGCTGTCTCCCGGGGAGCTGTTTTTT.

This chain joins TRBV19 and TRBJ2-3, with TRBD2 matching over 7 bases. CDR1 is LNHDA, CDR2 SQIVND, per germline (reference sequence). The CDR3 contains 15 residues. V was clipped by 10 bases and J by 4 bases; unmatched bases: 14. CDR3 nucleotides: TGTGCCACAACGCCGAGGGGAGGGCTGCCAGATACGCAGTATTTT. Its translation: CATTPRGGLPDTQYF.

This clone has a handful of counts. The chain employs TRBV6-4 and TRBJ1-1; the match to TRBD1 covers 8 bases. In germline, CDR1 is MRHNA, CDR2 SNTAGT. The ends lost 6 bases at V and 7 bases at J; junction bases unmatched: 13. The CDR3 sequence is 15 residues long. CDR3 sequence reads: CASSLPGQEPCEAFF. CDR3 coding DNA: TGTGCCAGCAGCCTACCGGGACAGGAGCCATGTGAAGCTTTCTTT.

Only a few counts were recorded for this clone. The rearrangement uses TRBV19 and TRBJ1-2; D is possibly TRBD1 (5 bases). The CDR3 covers 14 residues. Germline CDR1 and CDR2: LNHDA and SQIVND (reference sequence). V dropped 8 bases and J dropped 0 bases, with 13 bases sitting between them. CDR3 bases: TGTGCCAGTCGGCGGGACGGCGCTAACTATGGCTACACCTTC. It yields the protein CASRRDGANYGYTF. Full variable domain (missing parts from reference TRBV19 and TRBJ1-2): DGGITQSPKYLFRKEGQNVTLSCEQNLNHDAMYWYRQDPGQGLRLIYYSQIVNDFQKGDIAEGYSVSREKKESFPLTVTSAQKNPTAFYLCASRRDGANYGYTFGSGTRLTVV.

The rearrangement uses TRBV15 and TRBJ1-2; the D is unclear. CDR3 length equals 15 residues. The V end was cut by 1 base, the J end by 0 bases, with 9 bases between. Per the germline V gene, CDR1 is LNHNV and CDR2 is YYDKDF (reference sequence). The CDR3 coding sequence is TGTGCCACCAGCAGAGTGACTCCAGCTAACTATGGCTACACCTTC. This translates into CATSRVTPANYGYTF. Full variable domain (outside the CDR3, taken from reference TRBV15 and TRBJ1-2): DAMVIQNPRYQVTQFGKPVTLSCSQTLNHNVMYWYQQKSSQAPKLLFHYYDKDFNNEADTPDNFQSRRPNTSFCFLDIRSPGLGDTAMYLCATSRVTPANYGYTFGSGTRLTVV.

The chain links TRBV4-1 to TRBJ2-7; TRBD2 matches 7 bases. The CDR3 runs to 16 residues. V lost 4 bases and J lost 6; bases outside the gene matches: 15. Germline CDR1 MGHRA, CDR2 YSYEKL. The CDR3 bases are TGCGCCAGCAGCCCTAGGGTCGCGGGAGACCCCCTCGAGCAGTACTTC. Translated: CASSPRVAGDPLEQYF.

This rearrangement joins TRBV7-9 to TRBJ2-2; D is undetermined. The CDR3 is 14 amino acids. Germline V gene data show CDR1 as SEHNR and CDR2 as FQNEAQ (reference sequence). Trimming removed 2 bases from V and 2 bases from J, with 6 bases in between. The CDR3 is CASSLWANTGELFF. CDR3 sequence (DNA): TGTGCCAGCAGCTTATGGGCAAACACCGGGGAGCTGTTTTTT.